The clone carrying this T cell receptor (beta chain) has at least ten counts. Its antigen remains unknown. The data belong to a study of identical twins. Findings of the study overall: Alpha sequences out of frame and shared by twins had excess low generation probability. Fewer insertions were carried by abundant cord blood beta clonotypes, but none was seen in memory repertoires.

TCRdb re-analysed the 5' RACE reads in MiXCR, keeping a single row per CDR3 protein. The table lists a few hundred thousand distinct CDR3 sequences, 9% to 10% of them singletons. The V end lost 0 bases, the J end lost 4 bases, and 15 bases lay between the germline ends. Germline V lookup: CDR1 DFQATT, CDR2 SNEGSKA (reference sequence). There are 15 residues in the CDR3. The chain joins TRBV20-1 to TRBJ1-1; D not certain. Source material: naive T cells sorted from blood. This clonotype was sampled from a woman aged 45-65 years in good health. CDR3 region: CSARDWKGSSTEAFF. As DNA, the CDR3 is TGCAGTGCTAGAGATTGGAAGGGATCCTCCACTGAAGCTTTCTTT.